This is a list of T cell receptor beta chains from one sample in a study of T-cell memory formation after mild COVID-19. Using its own MiXCR run on the 5' RACE reads, TCRdb lists one record per CDR3 protein. The table lists about 470,000 distinct CDR3 sequences, more than 20% of them singletons. The sequenced material came from PBMCs or a T cell subset sorted from them (not recorded which). Receptors originate from an adult woman who had mild COVID-19 (a few samples of this study predate the infection). Cell type and time point are not known. The CDR3 runs from the conserved cysteine through the conserved F or W. Fields, in order: V gene, clone size, D gene, J gene, CDR3 protein, CDR3 DNA. The D gene is left open where the match is weak. The listing skips clone size in some rows; elsewhere it reads once, few, many or a size class.

V gene: TRBV29-1; clone size: few; D gene: NA; J gene: TRBJ2-3; CDR3 protein: CSVELISTDTQYF; CDR3 DNA: TGCAGCGTTGAATTAATCAGCACAGATACGCAGTATTTT
V gene: TRBV27; clone size: NA; D gene: TRBD1; J gene: TRBJ1-6; CDR3 protein: CASSLGKGYRGPNSPLHF; CDR3 DNA: TGTGCCAGCAGTTTAGGTAAGGGGTACAGGGGGCCAAATTCACCCCTCCACTTT
V gene: TRBV7-2; clone size: NA; D gene: NA; J gene: TRBJ2-5; CDR3 protein: CASSPLGSTQYF; CDR3 DNA: TGTGCCAGCAGCCCACTTGGGTCGACCCAGTACTTC
V gene: TRBV12-3/TRBV12-4; clone size: NA; D gene: NA; J gene: TRBJ1-2; CDR3 protein: CASSQTRLYGYTF; CDR3 DNA: TGTGCCAGCAGTCAGACAAGACTCTATGGCTACACCTTC
V gene: TRBV6-6; clone size: NA; D gene: TRBD2; J gene: TRBJ2-5; CDR3 protein: CASSLSGGGQETQYF; CDR3 DNA: TGTGCCAGCAGTTTGAGCGGGGGGGGTCAAGAGACCCAGTACTTC
V gene: TRBV9; clone size: NA; D gene: TRBD2; J gene: TRBJ2-7; CDR3 protein: CASSVTAGGGSNEQYF; CDR3 DNA: TGTGCCAGCAGCGTAACCGCGGGAGGCGGGAGCAACGAGCAGTACTTC
V gene: TRBV29-1; clone size: NA; D gene: NA; J gene: TRBJ1-1; CDR3 protein: CSVQMGDTEAFF; CDR3 DNA: TGCAGCGTTCAAATGGGGGACACTGAAGCTTTCTTT
V gene: TRBV19; clone size: few; D gene: NA; J gene: TRBJ2-5; CDR3 protein: CASSPTYAETQYF; CDR3 DNA: TGTGCCAGTAGTCCGACTTATGCGGAGACCCAGTACTTC
V gene: TRBV7-9; clone size: few; D gene: NA; J gene: TRBJ2-3; CDR3 protein: CASSLKAITSDTQYF; CDR3 DNA: TGTGCCAGCAGCTTAAAGGCCATAACTTCAGATACGCAGTATTTT
V gene: TRBV29-1; clone size: NA; D gene: NA; J gene: TRBJ1-1; CDR3 protein: CSVVSRGVLNTEAFF; CDR3 DNA: TGCAGCGTTGTATCTCGAGGCGTATTGAACACTGAAGCTTTCTTT
V gene: TRBV20-1; clone size: few; D gene: NA; J gene: TRBJ2-7; CDR3 protein: CSCNGEDEQYF; CDR3 DNA: TGCAGTTGTAATGGGGAAGACGAGCAGTACTTC
V gene: TRBV6-6; clone size: few; D gene: NA; J gene: TRBJ2-7; CDR3 protein: CASSKQAAYEQYF; CDR3 DNA: TGTGCCAGCAGTAAACAGGCCGCCTACGAGCAGTACTTC
V gene: TRBV9; clone size: NA; D gene: NA; J gene: TRBJ2-7; CDR3 protein: CSFGQGVYEQYF; CDR3 DNA: TGTTCCTTCGGGCAGGGAGTTTACGAGCAGTACTTC
V gene: TRBV6-2/TRBV6-3; clone size: NA; D gene: TRBD1; J gene: TRBJ1-5; CDR3 protein: CASKGARGRGNQPQHF; CDR3 DNA: TGTGCCAGCAAGGGGGCCAGGGGGCGCGGTAATCAGCCCCAGCATTTT
V gene: TRBV20-1; clone size: NA; D gene: TRBD2; J gene: TRBJ2-7; CDR3 protein: CSAQRGKTYEQYF; CDR3 DNA: TGCAGTGCTCAGCGGGGTAAAACCTACGAGCAGTACTTC
V gene: TRBV12-3/TRBV12-4; clone size: many; D gene: TRBD2; J gene: TRBJ2-1; CDR3 protein: CASSPLGAGALNEQFF; CDR3 DNA: TGTGCCAGCAGCCCCTTGGGAGCGGGAGCTTTAAATGAGCAGTTCTTC
V gene: TRBV7-9; clone size: few; D gene: TRBD1; J gene: TRBJ2-3; CDR3 protein: CASSGDRQGLDTQYF; CDR3 DNA: TGTGCCAGCAGCGGAGACCGACAGGGGTTAGATACGCAGTATTTT
V gene: TRBV29-1; clone size: NA; D gene: NA; J gene: TRBJ2-5; CDR3 protein: CSVALAWWQGAETQYF; CDR3 DNA: TGCAGCGTTGCGCTGGCTTGGTGGCAGGGTGCGGAGACCCAGTACTTC
V gene: TRBV6-2/TRBV6-3; clone size: few; D gene: NA; J gene: TRBJ1-3; CDR3 protein: CASGIGLGGNTIYF; CDR3 DNA: TGTGCCAGCGGAATCGGACTTGGCGGAAACACCATATATTTT
V gene: TRBV7-2; clone size: NA; D gene: TRBD1; J gene: TRBJ1-2; CDR3 protein: CASTQTGEYGYTF; CDR3 DNA: TGTGCCAGCACACAGACAGGGGAGTATGGCTACACCTTC